Following are 16 T cell receptor beta chains from one sample sequenced in a study of human T cells and chemical hapten exposure. In TCRdb, the RACE reads were re-called with MiXCR into one record per CDR3 protein. The table includes 150,000 to 200,000 distinct CDR3 sequences, roughly 15% detected once. Time point specified: patch test 1, 2 weeks after DPC sensitization. Treatment described: therapeutic diphenylcyclopropenone sensitization with weekly scalp DPC. Sequences were derived from whole blood, sampled in connection with sensitization to the hapten diphenylcyclopropenone (DPC). Source of these receptors: a woman aged 30 to 39 with alopecia areata. Some clones in this sample may be carry-over from other donors' samples.

This clonotype came up a few times. The rearrangement links TRBV29-1 to TRBJ1-1, with 10 bases lining up with TRBD1. Germline V gene sequence: CDR1 SQVTM, CDR2 ANQGSEA. After removal of 7 bases from V and 4 bases from J, the junction contained 3 bases not matched to a gene. The CDR3 runs 12 residues. CDR3 coding DNA: TGCAGCGCGGGGACAGGGGCCACTGAAGCTTTCTTT. This codes for CSAGTGATEAFF.

The rearrangement joins TRBV19 to TRBJ1-2; 9 nucleotides match TRBD1. Per the germline V gene, CDR1 is LNHDA and CDR2 is SQIVND (reference sequence). The junction had 15 bases not matched to a gene; V was cut back by 10 bases and J by 6 bases. There are 15 residues in the CDR3. The CDR3 spells CATRGRGQGPDGYTF. CDR3 bases: TGTGCCACCCGAGGGCGAGGACAGGGGCCAGATGGCTACACCTTC.

The chain joins TRBV6-2 or TRBV6-3 to TRBJ1-5, with D unclear. The CDR3 contains 13 residues. Trimming took off 8 bases at V and 1 base at J, with 9 bases between the two ends. Germline V gene sequence: CDR1 MNHEY, CDR2 SVGEGT. CDR3 protein: CASRPRSNQPQHF. In nucleotides, the CDR3 is TGTGCCAGCCGGCCCCGGAGCAATCAGCCCCAGCATTTT.

The J gene is TRBJ1-6, the V gene TRBV2; D remains ambiguous. Germline CDR1 reads SNHLY; CDR2 reads FYNNEI. V lost 4 bases, J lost 5 bases, and 6 bases lay in between. The CDR3 is 13 residues long. The CDR3 DNA follows: TGTGCCAGCAGTGCCACAGATAATTCACCCCTCCACTTT. It codes for CASSATDNSPLHF.

The chain carries TRBV2 and TRBJ2-7; D gene ambiguous. The CDR3 extends over 15 amino acids. V lost 3 bases, J lost 6 bases, and 18 bases lay in between. Per the germline V gene, CDR1 is SNHLY and CDR2 is FYNNEI. CDR3 in DNA: TGTGCCAGCAGTGAGAACGCCCAAGGTAGTGTCGAGCAGTACTTC. This sequence encodes CASSENAQGSVEQYF.

The gene calls are TRBV7-9 and TRBJ1-2; a weak D match, TRBD1 (6 bases). Trimming pared 4 bases from V and 7 bases from J, leaving 22 bases between. The CDR3 spans 16 residues. Germline V gene data show CDR1 as SEHNR and CDR2 as FQNEAQ (reference sequence). CDR3 protein: CASSSPTGQPSSGYTF. For the CDR3, the DNA is TGTGCCAGCAGCTCACCGACAGGACAGCCTTCTTCTGGCTACACCTTC.

The V call is TRBV12-3 or TRBV12-4, the J call TRBJ1-6; 9 bases are shared with TRBD1. The length of the CDR3 is 12 residues. V trimming: 6 bases; J trimming: 12 bases; junction bases outside the gene matches: 3. CDR3 in DNA: TGTGCCAGCAGCAACAGGGGGCAACCCCTCCACTTT. Amino acids: CASSNRGQPLHF.

The V and J genes are TRBV28 and TRBJ1-6; the D gene is possibly TRBD1 (5 bases). Germline CDR1 MDHEN, CDR2 SYDVKM. The V gene lost 2 bases and the J gene lost 9 bases, with 20 bases spanning the gap. This CDR3 spans 17 amino acids. The CDR3 DNA reads TGTGCCAGCAGTTTAAGTGTCGCGGGGTTAGGGGTTTCACCCCTCCACTTT. Encoded protein: CASSLSVAGLGVSPLHF.

This clonotype was recorded a few times. The CDR3 DNA reads as TGCAGCGGAGGGTTTGCCGGGGAGCTGTTTTTT. Its translation is CSGGFAGELFF. This chain joins TRBV29-1 and TRBJ2-2; maybe TRBD2 (5 bases). Germline values: CDR1 SQVTM, CDR2 ANQGSEA. The length of the CDR3 is 11 residues. V was cut by 7 bases and J by 6 bases, with 9 bases left in between.

This clonotype was detected a few times. The rearrangement links TRBV5-1 to TRBJ1-5; D may be TRBD1 (5 bases). Germline CDR1 is SGHRS and CDR2 is YFSETQ. The V and J ends lost 2 bases and 1 base respectively, with 7 bases between them. The length of the CDR3 is 14 residues. The CDR3 region has the DNA TGCGCCAGCAGCTTCGGGGACAGCAATCAGCCCCAGCATTTT. It is translated as CASSFGDSNQPQHF.

This clonotype has more than one count but fewer than ten. The V gene is TRBV12-3 or TRBV12-4, the J gene TRBJ2-7, with D perhaps matching TRBD1 or TRBD2 (5 bases each). The CDR3 extends over 13 amino acids. The V gene lost 5 bases and the J gene lost 4 bases, with 12 bases spanning the gap. CDR3 nucleotide sequence: TGTGCCAGCAGTCCTAGGGGACCATACGAGCAGTACTTC. It codes for CASSPRGPYEQYF.

This clonotype was counted ten times or more. The chain recombines TRBV2 with TRBJ2-5; D ambiguous. The CDR3 runs 14 residues. Trimming removed 2 bases at V and 1 base at J, with 8 bases between. Looked up from germline, CDR1 is SNHLY and CDR2 is FYNNEI. The CDR3 is CASSESLPQETQYF. Written as DNA, the CDR3 is TGTGCCAGCAGTGAATCCCTTCCCCAAGAGACCCAGTACTTC.

This clonotype was seen at least ten times. This chain joins TRBV6-1 and TRBJ1-5; D gene unclear. Trimming took off 7 bases at V and 5 bases at J, with 12 bases between the two ends. Germline V gives CDR1 MNHNS, CDR2 SASEGT. This CDR3 is 13 amino acids long. The CDR3 loop reads CASTNVEDQPQHF. The CDR3 nucleotides read TGTGCCAGCACCAACGTGGAGGATCAGCCCCAGCATTTT.

This clonotype was counted a few times. The V gene is TRBV10-3, the J gene TRBJ2-7; D may be TRBD2 (6 bases). The CDR3 totals 13 residues. V was shortened by 8 bases and J by 5 bases, with 16 bases between the two germline ends. Germline assignment: CDR1 ENHRY and CDR2 SYGVKD. CDR3 amino acids: CAISGLRGDEQYF. The DNA of the CDR3 is TGTGCCATCTCGGGACTCCGAGGGGACGAGCAGTACTTC.

This clonotype has at least ten counts. The chain links TRBV6-4 to TRBJ2-3; TRBD1 matches 10 bases. V shed 1 base, J shed 4 bases, and the junction held 5 bases outside the gene matches. CDR1 MRHNA and CDR2 SNTAGT come from the germline V gene. The CDR3 covers 16 residues. In DNA form, the CDR3 reads TGTGCCAGCAGTGACTTGGCGACAGGGGGCCCAGATACGCAGTATTTT. Residues: CASSDLATGGPDTQYF.

This clonotype has a handful of counts. V usage is TRBV7-9 and J usage is TRBJ1-5, with a tentative D call TRBD1 (5 bases). Germline values: CDR1 SEHNR, CDR2 FQNEAQ (reference sequence). The CDR3 is 16 amino acids. The V end lost 4 bases, the J end lost 1 base, and 14 bases lay between the germline ends. The CDR3 DNA follows: TGTGCCAGCAGCTCTACCAGGGCACTAAGCAATCAGCCCCAGCATTTT. Protein product: CASSSTRALSNQPQHF.